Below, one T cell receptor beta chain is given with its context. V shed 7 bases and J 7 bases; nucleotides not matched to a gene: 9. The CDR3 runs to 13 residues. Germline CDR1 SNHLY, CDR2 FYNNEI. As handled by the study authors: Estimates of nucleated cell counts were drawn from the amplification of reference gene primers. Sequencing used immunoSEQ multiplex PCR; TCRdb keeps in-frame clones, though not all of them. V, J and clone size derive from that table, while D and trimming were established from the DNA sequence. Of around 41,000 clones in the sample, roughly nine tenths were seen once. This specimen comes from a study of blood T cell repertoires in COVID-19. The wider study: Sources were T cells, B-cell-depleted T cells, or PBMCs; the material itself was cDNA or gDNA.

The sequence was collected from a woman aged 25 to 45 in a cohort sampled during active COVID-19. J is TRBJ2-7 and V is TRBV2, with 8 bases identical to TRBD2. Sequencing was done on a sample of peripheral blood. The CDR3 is CASTQRESGEQYF. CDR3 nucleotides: TGTGCCAGCACCCAGCGGGAGTCGGGTGAGCAGTACTTC. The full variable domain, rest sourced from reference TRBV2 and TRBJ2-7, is EPEVTQTPSHQVTQMGQEVILRCVPISNHLYFYWYRQILGQKVEFLVSFYNNEISEKSEIFDDQFSVERPDGSNFTLKIRSTKLEDSAMYFCASTQRESGEQYFGPGTRLTVT.